This T cell receptor (beta chain) comes out of a study of cytomegalovirus exposure and HLA in healthy donors. General observations from the study: Confirmation was obtained in vitro that a few CMV-associated chains are specific for CMV antigens.

The CDR3 consists of 14 residues. V was trimmed by 5 bases and J by 0 bases, leaving 11 bases between them. CDR1 is SGHAT, CDR2 FQDESV, per germline (reference sequence). Turning to this clone: What it binds is not known.

Vbeta (60) and Jbeta (13) primers were used in the PCR. Libraries were prepared by immunoSEQ multiplex PCR; TCRdb keeps only in-frame clonotypes and omits some of them. The data show fewer than 150,000 clones, over 75% seen once. Sequenced: PBMCs. The sequence was obtained from a male donor in good health and CMV-seronegative. V gene TRBV11-1 combines with J gene TRBJ2-7, with D possibly being TRBD2 (5 bases). The CDR3 spells CASSPPGVSYEQYF. The CDR3 nucleotides are TGTGCCAGCAGCCCCCCCGGGGTCTCCTACGAGCAGTACTTC.